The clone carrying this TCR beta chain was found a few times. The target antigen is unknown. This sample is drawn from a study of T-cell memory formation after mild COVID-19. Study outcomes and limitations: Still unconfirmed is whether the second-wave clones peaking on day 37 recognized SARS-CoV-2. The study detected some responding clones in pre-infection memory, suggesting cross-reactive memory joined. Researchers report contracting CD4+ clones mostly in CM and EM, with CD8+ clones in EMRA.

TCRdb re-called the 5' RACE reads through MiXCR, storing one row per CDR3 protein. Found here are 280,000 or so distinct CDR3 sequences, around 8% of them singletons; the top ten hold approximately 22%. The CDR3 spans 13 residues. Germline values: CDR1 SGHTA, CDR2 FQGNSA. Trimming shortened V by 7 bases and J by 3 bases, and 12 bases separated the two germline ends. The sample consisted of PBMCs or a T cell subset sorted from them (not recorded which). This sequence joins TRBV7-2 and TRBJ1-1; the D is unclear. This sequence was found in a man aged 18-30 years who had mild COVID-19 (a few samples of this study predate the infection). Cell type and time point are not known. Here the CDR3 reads CASNVTPDTEAFF. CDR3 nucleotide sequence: TGTGCCAGCAACGTAACTCCCGACACTGAAGCTTTCTTT.